This T cell receptor beta chain is from a study of OX40 agonist ivuxolimab in advanced cancers. TCRdb's copy holds only in-frame clones and misses some; the assay was immunoSEQ multiplex PCR. The sample yields 50,000 to 60,000 clones, approximately 84% seen once. The sample here was CD4+ or CD8+ T cells sorted from blood, taken in a trial of the OX40 agonist ivuxolimab. The source is an adult with an advanced solid tumor such as melanoma, head and neck, liver or kidney cancer.

Written as DNA, the CDR3 is TGTGCCAGCAGCTTACCCTACTCCGGGGTCAATGAAAAACTGTTTTTT. Translation: CASSLPYSGVNEKLFF. The rearrangement joins TRBV11-2 to TRBJ1-4, with D unresolved. Germline V gives CDR1 SGHAT, CDR2 FQNNGV. The CDR3 runs 16 residues. Trimming cost V 2 bases and J 5 bases, with 15 bases left between them.